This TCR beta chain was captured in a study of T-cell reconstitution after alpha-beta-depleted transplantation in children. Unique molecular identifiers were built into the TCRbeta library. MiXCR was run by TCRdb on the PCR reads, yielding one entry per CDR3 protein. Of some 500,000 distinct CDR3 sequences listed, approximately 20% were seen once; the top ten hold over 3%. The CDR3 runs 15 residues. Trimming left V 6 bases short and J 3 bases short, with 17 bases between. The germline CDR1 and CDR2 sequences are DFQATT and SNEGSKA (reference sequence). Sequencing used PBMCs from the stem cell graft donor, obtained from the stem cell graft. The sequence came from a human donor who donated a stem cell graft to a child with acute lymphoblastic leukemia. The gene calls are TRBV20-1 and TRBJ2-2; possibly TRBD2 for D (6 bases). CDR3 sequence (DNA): TGCAGTGCCCGGACCGAGACTAGGCACACCGGGGAGCTGTTTTTT. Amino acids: CSARTETRHTGELFF.